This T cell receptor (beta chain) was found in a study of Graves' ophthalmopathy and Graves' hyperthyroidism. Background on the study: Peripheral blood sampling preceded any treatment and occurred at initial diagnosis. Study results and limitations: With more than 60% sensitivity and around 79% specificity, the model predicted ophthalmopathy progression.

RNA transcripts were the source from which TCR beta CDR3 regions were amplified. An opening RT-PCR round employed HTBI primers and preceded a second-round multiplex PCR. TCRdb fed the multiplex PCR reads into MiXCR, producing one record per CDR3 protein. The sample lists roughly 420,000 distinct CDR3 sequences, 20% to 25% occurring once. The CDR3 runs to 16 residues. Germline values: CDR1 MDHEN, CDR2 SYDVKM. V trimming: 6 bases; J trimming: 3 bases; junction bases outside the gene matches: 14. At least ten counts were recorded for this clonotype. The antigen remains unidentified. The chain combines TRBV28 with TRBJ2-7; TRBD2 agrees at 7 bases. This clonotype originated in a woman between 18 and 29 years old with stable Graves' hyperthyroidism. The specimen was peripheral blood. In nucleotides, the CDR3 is TGTGCCAGCAGCCTAGACTTGGGCGGGAGTCTCTACGAGCAGTACTTC. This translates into CASSLDLGGSLYEQYF.